This T cell receptor beta chain emerged from a study of blood T cell repertoires in COVID-19. The table lists this clone with many counts. V was clipped by 1 base and J by 2 bases, with 12 bases between them. The CDR3 covers 16 residues. Germline assignment: CDR1 MDHEN and CDR2 SYDVKM. Original analysis: It was from reference gene primer amplification that nucleated cell counts were estimated. Profiling relied on immunoSEQ multiplex PCR, and the TCRdb table lists in-frame clones only, not all of them. The V and J calls and clone size are taken from that table; D and trimming were inferred from the DNA. The table has 70,000 to 85,000 clones, around 90% seen once; the top ten hold 3%.

This sequence joins TRBV28 and TRBJ1-3; no clear D. The receptor was isolated from a woman in her forties or fifties with active or convalescent COVID-19. Sequencing was performed on peripheral blood. The CDR3 sequence is CASSLSPSEAGNTIYF. CDR3 DNA: TGTGCCAGCAGTTTATCCCCTTCGGAGGCTGGAAACACCATATATTTT.